This passage covers 27 T cell receptor beta chains from one sample sequenced in a study of tumor-infiltrating lymphocytes in localized non-small cell lung cancer (dated by TCRdb to the early 2020s). Libraries were made using the immunoSEQ multiplex PCR assay. This is the immuneACCESS table as TCRdb keeps it, with only in-frame sequences that have V and J called. A part of the clones is gone; compared with another copy, unresolved V genes explain less than half, and the rest is unexplained. For this sample the table gives 7,000 to 8,500 clones, of which about 57% were detected only once. The ten largest clonotypes hold roughly an eighth of the sample. The sequenced sample consisted of lung tumor tissue. These receptors originate from a human donor with non-small cell lung cancer.

The V gene is TRBV29-1, the J gene TRBJ2-5, with 7 bases identical to TRBD2. Germline V gene sequence: CDR1 SQVTM, CDR2 ANQGSEA. The length of the CDR3 is 12 residues. V gave up 2 bases and J gave up 5 bases; unmatched junction bases: 2. The CDR3 loop reads CSVEFGGETQYF. The CDR3 coding sequence is TGCAGCGTTGAATTCGGGGGGGAGACCCAGTACTTC.

This chain connects TRBV5-4 to TRBJ2-1, with D perhaps being TRBD1 or TRBD2 (6 bases each). Germline lookup yields CDR1 SGHNT and CDR2 YYREEE (reference sequence). V lost 4 bases and J 5 bases, leaving 19 bases between the germline ends. This CDR3 is 16 amino acids long. The CDR3, as DNA: TGTGCCAGCAGCCCGACCGTTTCGGGGGCTAACAATGAGCAGTTCTTC. Protein: CASSPTVSGANNEQFF.

CDR3 bases: TGTGCCAGCAGACCTGCGAAGGGGGAGCAGTACTTC. Its translation is CASRPAKGEQYF. This sequence joins TRBV28 and TRBJ2-7, with a possible D match to TRBD1 (5 bases). This CDR3 region has 12 residues. CDR1 and CDR2 from the germline V gene are MDHEN and SYDVKM. The V end lost 6 bases, the J end lost 7 bases, and 13 bases lay between the germline ends.

The CDR3 reads CASSPPGSYNEQFF. The CDR3, as DNA: TGTGCCAGCAGCCCTCCCGGCTCCTACAATGAGCAGTTCTTC. V is TRBV28 and J is TRBJ2-1; D ambiguous. The CDR3 is 14 amino acids. From germline, CDR1 is MDHEN and CDR2 SYDVKM. The V gene lost 6 bases and the J gene lost 0 bases, with 9 bases spanning the gap.

This clone has just one count. The rearrangement links TRBV19 to TRBJ2-1; D gene unclear. Germline assignment: CDR1 LNHDA and CDR2 SQIVND (reference sequence). The CDR3 loop spans 12 amino acids. The germline V and J ends were trimmed by 1 base and 6 bases, with 4 bases remaining between them. CDR3 DNA sequence: TGTGCCAGTAGTATAGGTGGCAATGAGCAGTTCTTC. It translates to CASSIGGNEQFF.

The CDR3 bases are TGTGCCAGCAGCCTCGGACAGGGCTTCTACAATGAGCAGTTCTTC. This translates into CASSLGQGFYNEQFF. The chain has TRBV7-3 and TRBJ2-1, with TRBD1 matching 8 bases. V trimming: 5 bases; J trimming: 3 bases; junction bases outside the gene matches: 6. The CDR3 loop spans 15 amino acids. Germline loops: CDR1 SGHTA, CDR2 FQGTGA.

The genes are TRBV11-2 and TRBJ1-1, with D unresolved. This CDR3 is built from 13 residues. CDR1 is SGHAT, CDR2 FQNNGV, per germline. With 0 bases removed from V and 5 bases from J, the gap between germline ends came to 7 bases. The CDR3 DNA reads TGTGCCAGCAGCTTAGAGCAGGTGACTGAAGCTTTCTTT. This sequence encodes CASSLEQVTEAFF. The full variable domain, in which reference TRBV11-2 and TRBJ1-1 provide the parts outside the CDR3, is EAGVAQSPRYKIIEKRQSVAFWCNPISGHATLYWYQQILGQGPKLLIQFQNNGVVDDSQLPKDRFSAERLKGVDSTLKIQPAKLEDSAVYLCASSLEQVTEAFFGQGTRLTVV.

This chain uses TRBV9 with TRBJ1-5; D not certain. The CDR3 extends over 13 amino acids. CDR1 is SGDLS, CDR2 YYNGEE, per germline. V lost 4 bases and J 9 bases, leaving 14 bases between the germline ends. CDR3 sequence (DNA): TGTGCCAGCAGCCTTCGGGCGGAGGGGCCCCAGCATTTT. It yields the protein CASSLRAEGPQHF.

The chain carries TRBV28 and TRBJ2-5; 9 positions match TRBD2. This CDR3 contains 17 residues. CDR1 and CDR2 from the germline V gene are MDHEN and SYDVKM. The trim removed 6 bases at V and 1 base at J, leaving 12 bases unmatched. Here the CDR3 reads CASSSPVAGAPQETQYF. The CDR3, as DNA: TGTGCCAGCAGCTCCCCGGTAGCGGGAGCCCCCCAAGAGACCCAGTACTTC. Variable domain in full (rest from reference TRBV28 and TRBJ2-5): DVKVTQSSRYLVKRTGEKVFLECVQDMDHENMFWYRQDPGLGLRLIYFSYDVKMKEKGDIPEGYSVSREKKERFSLILESASTNQTSMYLCASSSPVAGAPQETQYFGPGTRLLVL.

For the CDR3, the DNA is TGTGCTAGTGGTTTGCCGCGCTCACGTGAGCGGGGCACAGATACGCAGTATTTT. It encodes CASGLPRSRERGTDTQYF. The V and J genes are TRBV12-5 and TRBJ2-3; D is possibly TRBD2 (6 bases). V lost 2 bases, J lost 1 base, and 19 bases lay in between. This CDR3 is built from 18 residues. CDR1 and CDR2 (germline): LGHNT, FRNRAP.

The rearrangement joins TRBV7-2 to TRBJ2-1, with 9 positions matching TRBD1. Germline-derived CDR1 and CDR2 are SGHTA and FQGNSA. The V gene end was trimmed by 4 bases and the J gene end by 12 bases; junction bases not matched to a gene: 10. The CDR3 contains 14 residues. This CDR3 is CASSSGTGRFVQFF. DNA of the CDR3: TGTGCCAGCAGCTCCGGGACAGGGAGGTTTGTGCAGTTCTTC. The variable domain in full, completed from reference TRBV7-2 and TRBJ2-1, reads GAGVSQSPSNKVTEKGKDVELRCDPISGHTALYWYRQSLGQGLEFLIYFQGNSAPDKSGLPSDRFSAERTGGSVSTLTIQRTQQEDSAVYLCASSSGTGRFVQFFGPGTRLTVL.

The chain is built from TRBV4-2 and TRBJ2-3; D is perhaps TRBD2 (6 bases). Germline values: CDR1 LGHNA, CDR2 YNFKEQ. Trimming took 1 base from V and 1 from J, leaving 15 bases between them. This CDR3 contains 17 residues. In DNA form, the CDR3 reads TGTGCCAGCAGCCAAGTTGATCCAGGAGGGGGCACAGATACGCAGTATTTT. This codes for CASSQVDPGGGTDTQYF.

The V call is TRBV5-4, the J call TRBJ2-7, with D possibly being TRBD1 or TRBD2 (5 bases each). V lost 4 bases to trimming and J lost 6 bases, with 11 bases between them. CDR3 size: 12 residues. CDR1 SGHNT and CDR2 YYREEE come from the germline V gene (reference sequence). CDR3 loop: CASSQGRLEQYF. CDR3 sequence (DNA): TGTGCCAGCAGCCAGGGACGGCTCGAGCAGTACTTC.

The chain carries TRBV10-3 and TRBJ2-7; 9 bases align to TRBD1. CDR3 length: 14 residues. Per germline, CDR1 ENHRY and CDR2 SYGVKD. Unmatched junction bases numbered 8, after V lost 8 bases and J lost 3 bases. The CDR3 protein is CAIREETGGYEQYF. In nucleotides, the CDR3 is TGTGCCATCCGGGAAGAGACAGGGGGCTACGAGCAGTACTTC.

The gene calls are TRBV5-1 and TRBJ2-5; D is unresolved. The germline V and J ends were trimmed by 2 bases and 4 bases, with 9 bases remaining between them. The CDR3 runs 13 residues. CDR1 SGHRS and CDR2 YFSETQ come from the germline V gene. CDR3 coding DNA: TGCGCCAGCAGCTTAGGTTCCGGAGAGACCCAGTACTTC. This codes for CASSLGSGETQYF. Drawing the rest from reference TRBV5-1 and TRBJ2-5, the complete variable domain is KAGVTQTPRYLIKTRGQQVTLSCSPISGHRSVSWYQQTPGQGLQFLFEYFSETQRNKGNFPGRFSGRQFSNSRSEMNVSTLELGDSALYLCASSLGSGETQYFGPGTRLLVL.

This clone was counted only a few times. This chain links TRBV9 with TRBJ2-1; TRBD2 matches at 8 bases. Per the germline V gene, CDR1 is SGDLS and CDR2 is YYNGEE. The CDR3 is 15 amino acids. V gave up 4 bases and J gave up 3 bases; unmatched junction bases: 6. This chain's CDR3 is CASSYERELYNEQFF. DNA of the CDR3: TGTGCCAGCAGCTACGAGCGGGAGCTCTACAATGAGCAGTTCTTC.

V usage is TRBV11-3 and J usage is TRBJ2-1, with 10 bases lining up with TRBD2. Germline lookup yields CDR1 SGHNT and CDR2 YENEEA. The CDR3 is made up of 17 amino acids. The ends lost 5 bases at V and 7 bases at J; junction bases unmatched: 14. This CDR3 reads CASSRNPGLAPLNEQFF. Written as DNA, the CDR3 is TGTGCCAGCAGCCGAAACCCGGGACTAGCGCCATTAAATGAGCAGTTCTTC.

Here the CDR3 DNA reads TGTGCCTCGGGACTGCGGAAAGAGACCCAGTACTTC. It encodes CASGLRKETQYF. The chain combines TRBV28 with TRBJ2-5, with D possibly TRBD2 on 6 matching bases. Germline values: CDR1 MDHEN, CDR2 SYDVKM. This CDR3 region has 12 residues. Trimming took 11 bases from V and 3 from J, leaving 13 bases between them.

The chain is built from TRBV28 and TRBJ1-3, with D unclear. V lost 2 bases and J lost 0, with 8 bases in between. The length of the CDR3 is 15 residues. Germline values: CDR1 MDHEN, CDR2 SYDVKM. CDR3 nucleotides: TGTGCCAGCAGTTTACGGGTGCTCTCTGGAAACACCATATATTTT. Protein: CASSLRVLSGNTIYF.

V and J are TRBV7-8 and TRBJ2-5; 8 bases are a match to TRBD1. The DNA end favors TRBJ2-7, so the J call may be wrong. From germline, CDR1 is SGHVS and CDR2 FQNEAQ. The CDR3 length is 14 residues. The CDR3 coding sequence is TGTGCCAGCAGCCTGGACAGGGTACAGGACGAGCAGTACTTC. Its translation: CASSLDRVQDEQYF.

The chain is built from TRBV6-6 and TRBJ2-3; 8 positions match TRBD2. Germline V gene lookup returns CDR1 MNHNY and CDR2 SVGAGI (reference sequence). The CDR3 totals 15 residues. The V segment lost 5 bases and the J segment 0 bases; nucleotides outside the gene matches: 4. The CDR3 spells CASSDSGRSTDTQYF. The CDR3 DNA reads as TGTGCCAGCAGTGACAGCGGGAGAAGCACAGATACGCAGTATTTT.

The V call is TRBV6-5, the J call TRBJ1-4; D unclear. Trimming pared 5 bases from V and 7 bases from J, leaving 11 bases between. The germline gives CDR1 MNHEY, CDR2 SVGAGI. CDR3 length: 13 amino acids. The CDR3 DNA follows: TGTGCCAGCAGTGAACAGTTAGGTGAAAAACTGTTTTTT. Translation: CASSEQLGEKLFF.

This chain links TRBV29-1 with TRBJ1-2, with 8 bases that match TRBD1. Trimming removed 4 bases from V and 7 bases from J; junction bases left unmatched: 5. This CDR3 comprises 12 residues. Germline V gene sequence: CDR1 SQVTM, CDR2 ANQGSEA. The CDR3 coding sequence is TGCAGCGTTGGGCAGGGGGCAGTTGGCTACACCTTC. It codes for CSVGQGAVGYTF.

The chain has TRBV13 and TRBJ2-3, with TRBD2 identical over 8 bases. V was pared by 5 bases and J by 3 bases, with 7 bases of the junction left unmatched. The CDR3 consists of 15 residues. Germline V gene data show CDR1 as PRHDT and CDR2 as FYEKMQ (reference sequence). Written as DNA, the CDR3 is TGTGCCAGCAGCCCAGGACTAGCACGGACAGATACGCAGTATTTT. This translates into CASSPGLARTDTQYF.

J is TRBJ1-1 and V is TRBV5-1; 11 bases fit TRBD1. Germline CDR1 reads SGHRS; CDR2 reads YFSETQ. The CDR3 is 13 residues long. Trimming removed 6 bases from V and 5 bases from J; junction bases left unmatched: 3. The CDR3 DNA is TGCGCCAGCATAGGACAGGGGGCAACTGAAGCTTTCTTT. Protein: CASIGQGATEAFF.

The chain carries TRBV10-3 and TRBJ2-7; D may be TRBD1 or TRBD2 (5 bases each). Germline V CDR1 and CDR2: ENHRY, SYGVKD. The V and J ends lost 8 bases and 0 bases respectively, with 26 bases between them. CDR3 length: 18 amino acids. CDR3 DNA: TGTGCCATCGGCTCCAATTGGGACCTGACATTTCCCTCCTACGAGCAGTACTTC. Its translation: CAIGSNWDLTFPSYEQYF.

This clone was observed a few times. This chain uses TRBV18 with TRBJ2-7; a possible D gene is TRBD2 (7 bases). Germline CDR1 reads KGHSH; CDR2 reads LQKENI. The CDR3 totals 14 residues. V was clipped by 3 bases and J by 7 bases, with 16 bases between them. The CDR3 loop reads CASSPPAGAGEQYF. DNA for the CDR3: TGTGCCAGCTCACCGCCGGCGGGGGCGGGAGAGCAGTACTTC.